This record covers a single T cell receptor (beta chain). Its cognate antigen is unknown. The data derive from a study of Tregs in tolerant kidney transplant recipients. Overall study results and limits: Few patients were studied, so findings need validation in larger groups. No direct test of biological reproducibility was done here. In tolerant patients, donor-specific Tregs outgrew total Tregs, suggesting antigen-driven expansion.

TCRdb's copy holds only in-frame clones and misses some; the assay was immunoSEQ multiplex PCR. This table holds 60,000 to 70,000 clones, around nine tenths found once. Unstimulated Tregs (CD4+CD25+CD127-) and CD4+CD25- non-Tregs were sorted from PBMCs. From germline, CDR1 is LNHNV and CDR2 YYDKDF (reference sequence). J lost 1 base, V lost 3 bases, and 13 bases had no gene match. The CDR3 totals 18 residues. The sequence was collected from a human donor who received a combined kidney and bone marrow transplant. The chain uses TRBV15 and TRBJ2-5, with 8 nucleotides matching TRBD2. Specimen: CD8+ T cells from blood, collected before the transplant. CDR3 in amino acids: CATSSKYGGGGLQETQYF. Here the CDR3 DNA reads TGTGCCACCAGCAGCAAATACGGTGGCGGGGGGCTCCAAGAGACCCAGTACTTC.